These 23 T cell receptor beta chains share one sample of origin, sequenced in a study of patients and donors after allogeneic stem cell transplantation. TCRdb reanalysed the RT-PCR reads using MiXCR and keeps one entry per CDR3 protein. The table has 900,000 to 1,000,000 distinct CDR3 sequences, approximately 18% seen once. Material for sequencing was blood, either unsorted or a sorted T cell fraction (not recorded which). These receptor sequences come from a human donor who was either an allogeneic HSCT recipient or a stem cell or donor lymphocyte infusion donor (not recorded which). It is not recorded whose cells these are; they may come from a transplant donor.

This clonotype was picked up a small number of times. CDR3 coding DNA: TGTGCCAGCAGCTGGGGTGCGGGAGCTTCCTACAATGAGCAGTTCTTC. Translation gives CASSWGAGASYNEQFF. This chain links TRBV5-5 with TRBJ2-1; 7 positions match TRBD2. This CDR3 has 16 amino acids. The V and J ends lost 3 bases and 1 base, in that order; junction bases with no gene match: 7. Germline loops: CDR1 SGHKS, CDR2 YYEKEE (reference sequence).

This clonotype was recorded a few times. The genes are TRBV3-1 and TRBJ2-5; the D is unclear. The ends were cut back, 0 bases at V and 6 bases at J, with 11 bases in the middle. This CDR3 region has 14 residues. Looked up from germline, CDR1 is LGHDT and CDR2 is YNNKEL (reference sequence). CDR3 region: CASSQEWGQQTQYF. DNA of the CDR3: TGTGCCAGCAGCCAAGAGTGGGGTCAACAGACCCAGTACTTC.

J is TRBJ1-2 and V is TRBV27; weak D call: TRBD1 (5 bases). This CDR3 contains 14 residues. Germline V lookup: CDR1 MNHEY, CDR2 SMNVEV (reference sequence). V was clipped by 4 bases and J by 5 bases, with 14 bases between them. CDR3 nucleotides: TGTGCCAGCAGTTCTGAACTGGAGGGGTATGGCTACACCTTC. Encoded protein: CASSSELEGYGYTF.

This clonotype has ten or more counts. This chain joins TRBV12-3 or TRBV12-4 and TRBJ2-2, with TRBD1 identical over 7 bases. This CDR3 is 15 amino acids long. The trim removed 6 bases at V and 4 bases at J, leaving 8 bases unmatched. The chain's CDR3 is CASRLRDRGTGELFF. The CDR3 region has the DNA TGTGCCAGCAGGCTCCGGGACAGAGGCACCGGGGAGCTGTTTTTT.

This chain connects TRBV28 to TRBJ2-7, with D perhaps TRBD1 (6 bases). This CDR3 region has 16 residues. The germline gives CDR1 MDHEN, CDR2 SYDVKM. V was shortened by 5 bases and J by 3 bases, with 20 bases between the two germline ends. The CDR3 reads CASSAQRQGTNYEQYF. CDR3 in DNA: TGTGCCAGCAGTGCCCAACGTCAAGGGACAAACTACGAGCAGTACTTC.

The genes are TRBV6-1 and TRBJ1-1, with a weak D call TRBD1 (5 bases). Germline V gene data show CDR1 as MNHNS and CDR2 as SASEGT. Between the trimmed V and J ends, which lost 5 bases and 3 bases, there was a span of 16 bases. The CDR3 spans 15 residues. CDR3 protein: CASSPQGVGYTEAFF. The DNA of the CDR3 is TGTGCCAGCAGTCCCCAAGGGGTGGGGTACACTGAAGCTTTCTTT.

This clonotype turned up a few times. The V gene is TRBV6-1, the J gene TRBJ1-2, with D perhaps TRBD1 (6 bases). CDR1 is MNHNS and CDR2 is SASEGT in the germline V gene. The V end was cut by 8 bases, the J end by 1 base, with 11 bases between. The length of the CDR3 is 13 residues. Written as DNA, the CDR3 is TGTGCCAGCGGGGCAGGGGTTAACTATGGCTACACCTTC. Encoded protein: CASGAGVNYGYTF.

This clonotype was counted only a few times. Written as DNA, the CDR3 is TGCGCCAGCAGCCAAGAAGGGGGGGCATTCGGGGCCAACGTCCTGACTTTC. Residues: CASSQEGGAFGANVLTF. The chain carries TRBV4-1 and TRBJ2-6; tentative D call: TRBD2 (7 bases). The germline CDR1 and CDR2 sequences are MGHRA and YSYEKL. CDR3 length: 17 residues. Between the trimmed V and J ends, which lost 0 bases and 4 bases, there was a span of 13 bases.

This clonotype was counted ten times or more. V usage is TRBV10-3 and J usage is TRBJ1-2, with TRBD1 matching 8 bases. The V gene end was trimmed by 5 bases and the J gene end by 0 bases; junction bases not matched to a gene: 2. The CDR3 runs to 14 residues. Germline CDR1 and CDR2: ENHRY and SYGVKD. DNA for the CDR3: TGTGCCATCAGTAGACAGGGGACTAACTATGGCTACACCTTC. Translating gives CAISRQGTNYGYTF.

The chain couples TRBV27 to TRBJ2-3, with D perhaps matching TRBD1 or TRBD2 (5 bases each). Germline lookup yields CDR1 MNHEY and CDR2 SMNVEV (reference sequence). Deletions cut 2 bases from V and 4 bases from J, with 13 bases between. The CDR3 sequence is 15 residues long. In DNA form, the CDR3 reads TGTGCCAGCAGTTTAGCTGACCCGGGGCCAGATACGCAGTATTTT. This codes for CASSLADPGPDTQYF.

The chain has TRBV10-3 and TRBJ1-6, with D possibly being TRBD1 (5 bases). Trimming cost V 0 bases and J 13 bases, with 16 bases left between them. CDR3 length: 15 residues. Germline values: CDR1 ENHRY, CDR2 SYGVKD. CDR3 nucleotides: TGTGCCATCAGTGAGTCGAGAGGGACCGGTCCTCCCCTCCACTTT. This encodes CAISESRGTGPPLHF.

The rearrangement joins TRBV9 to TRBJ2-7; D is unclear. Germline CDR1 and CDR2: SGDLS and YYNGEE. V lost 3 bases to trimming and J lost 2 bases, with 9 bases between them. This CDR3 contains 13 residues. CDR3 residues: CASSGRRPYEQYF. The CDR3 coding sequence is TGTGCCAGCAGCGGAAGGAGACCCTACGAGCAGTACTTC.

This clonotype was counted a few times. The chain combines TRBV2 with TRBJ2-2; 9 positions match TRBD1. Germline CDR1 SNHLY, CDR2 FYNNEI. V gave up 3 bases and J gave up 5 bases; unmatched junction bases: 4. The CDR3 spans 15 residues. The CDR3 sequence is CASSDTGGRTGELFF. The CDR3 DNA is TGTGCCAGCAGTGATACAGGGGGCCGGACCGGGGAGCTGTTTTTT.

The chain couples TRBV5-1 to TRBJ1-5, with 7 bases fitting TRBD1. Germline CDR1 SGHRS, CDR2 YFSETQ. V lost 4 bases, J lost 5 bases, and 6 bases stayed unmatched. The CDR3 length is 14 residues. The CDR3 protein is CASSLNTGDQPQHF. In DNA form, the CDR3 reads TGCGCCAGCAGCCTGAATACAGGGGATCAGCCCCAGCATTTT.

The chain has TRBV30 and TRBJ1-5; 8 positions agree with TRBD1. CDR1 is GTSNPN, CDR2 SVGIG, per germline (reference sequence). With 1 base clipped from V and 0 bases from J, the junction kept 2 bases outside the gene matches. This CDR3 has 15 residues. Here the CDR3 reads CAWSGTGLSNQPQHF. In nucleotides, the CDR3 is TGTGCCTGGAGTGGGACAGGGCTTAGCAATCAGCCCCAGCATTTT.

The CDR3 bases are TGCGCCAGCAGCCAAGTAGTGACTAGCGGGAGTTTCCATGAGCAGTTCTTC. Protein product: CASSQVVTSGSFHEQFF. This chain joins TRBV4-1 and TRBJ2-1, with 12 bases lining up with TRBD2. CDR1 MGHRA and CDR2 YSYEKL come from the germline V gene. After removal of 1 base from V and 8 bases from J, the junction contained 9 bases not matched to a gene. This CDR3 region has 17 residues.

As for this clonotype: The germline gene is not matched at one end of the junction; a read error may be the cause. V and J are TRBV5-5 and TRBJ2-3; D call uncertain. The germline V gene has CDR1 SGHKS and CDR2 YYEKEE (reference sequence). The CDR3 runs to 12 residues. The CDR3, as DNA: TGTGCCAGCAATCCGGGCACGGATACGCAGTATTTT. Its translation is CASNPGTDTQYF. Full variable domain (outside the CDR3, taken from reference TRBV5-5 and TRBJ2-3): DAGVTQSPTHLIKTRGQQVTLRCSPISGHKSVSWYQQVLGQGPQFIFQYYEKEERGRGNFPDRFSARQFPNYSSELNVNALLLGDSALYLCASNPGTDTQYFGPGTRLTVL.

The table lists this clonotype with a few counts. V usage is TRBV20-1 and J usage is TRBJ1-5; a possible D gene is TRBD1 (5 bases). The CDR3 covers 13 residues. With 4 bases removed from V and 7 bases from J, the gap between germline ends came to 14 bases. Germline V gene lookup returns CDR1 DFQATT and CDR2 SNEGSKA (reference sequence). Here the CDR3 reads CSAKDRSGQPQHF. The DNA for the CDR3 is TGCAGTGCTAAAGACAGATCTGGACAGCCCCAGCATTTT.

CDR3: CASSNWWQGLASNTGELFF. The CDR3 nucleotides are TGTGCCAGTAGTAATTGGTGGCAGGGACTAGCGTCGAACACCGGGGAGCTGTTTTTT. The chain employs TRBV19 and TRBJ2-2; 10 nucleotides align to TRBD2. Germline CDR1 LNHDA, CDR2 SQIVND (reference sequence). V shed 4 bases and J 0 bases; nucleotides not matched to a gene: 11. The CDR3 spans 19 residues. The variable domain in full, with the rest retrieved from reference TRBV19 and TRBJ2-2, is DGGITQSPKYLFRKEGQNVTLSCEQNLNHDAMYWYRQDPGQGLRLIYYSQIVNDFQKGDIAEGYSVSREKKESFPLTVTSAQKNPTAFYLCASSNWWQGLASNTGELFFGEGSRLTVL.

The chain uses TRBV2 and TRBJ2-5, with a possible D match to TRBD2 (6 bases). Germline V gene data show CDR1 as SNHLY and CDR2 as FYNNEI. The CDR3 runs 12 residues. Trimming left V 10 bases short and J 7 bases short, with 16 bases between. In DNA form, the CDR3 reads TGTGCCACCCCGGGGGACTCGGGGACCCAGTACTTC. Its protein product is CATPGDSGTQYF. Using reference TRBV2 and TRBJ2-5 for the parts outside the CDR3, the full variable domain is EPEVTQTPSHQVTQMGQEVILRCVPISNHLYFYWYRQILGQKVEFLVSFYNNEISEKSEIFDDQFSVERPDGSNFTLKIRSTKLEDSAMYFCATPGDSGTQYFGPGTRLLVL.

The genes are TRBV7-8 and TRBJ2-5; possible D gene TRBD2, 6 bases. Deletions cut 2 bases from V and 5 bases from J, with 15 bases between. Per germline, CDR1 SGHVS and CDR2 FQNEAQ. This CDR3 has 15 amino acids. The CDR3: CASSLLAILVETQYF. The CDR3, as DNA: TGTGCCAGCAGCTTACTAGCGATTTTAGTCGAGACCCAGTACTTC.

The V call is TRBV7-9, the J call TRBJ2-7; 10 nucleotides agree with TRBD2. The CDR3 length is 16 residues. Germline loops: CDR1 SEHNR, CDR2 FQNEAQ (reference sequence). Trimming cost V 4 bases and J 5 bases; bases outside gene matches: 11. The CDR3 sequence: CASSSRLAGLYHEQYF. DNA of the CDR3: TGTGCCAGCAGCTCCCGACTAGCGGGTCTTTACCACGAGCAGTACTTC.

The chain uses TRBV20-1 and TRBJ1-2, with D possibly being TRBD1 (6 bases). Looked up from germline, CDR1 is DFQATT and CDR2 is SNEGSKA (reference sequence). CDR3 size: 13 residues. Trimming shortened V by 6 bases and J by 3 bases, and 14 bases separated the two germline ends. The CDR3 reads CSANRDTDYGYTF. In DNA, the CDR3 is TGCAGTGCCAACCGGGACACCGACTATGGCTACACCTTC.